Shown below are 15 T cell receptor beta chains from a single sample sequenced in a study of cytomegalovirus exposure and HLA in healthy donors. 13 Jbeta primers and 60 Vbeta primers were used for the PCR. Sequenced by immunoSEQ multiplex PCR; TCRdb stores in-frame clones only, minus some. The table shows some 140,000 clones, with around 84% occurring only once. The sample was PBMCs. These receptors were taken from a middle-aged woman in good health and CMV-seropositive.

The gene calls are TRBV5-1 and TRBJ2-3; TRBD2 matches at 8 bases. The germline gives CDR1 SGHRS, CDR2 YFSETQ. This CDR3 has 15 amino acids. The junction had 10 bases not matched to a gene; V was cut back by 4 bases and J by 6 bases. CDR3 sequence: CASSTSGGPGDTQYF. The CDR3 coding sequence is TGCGCCAGCAGCACTAGCGGAGGGCCAGGGGATACGCAGTATTTT.

CDR3 sequence (DNA): TGTGCCACCAGCAGAGGGGAGTTCCGCTACGAGCAGTACTTC. It translates to CATSRGEFRYEQYF. The chain uses TRBV15 and TRBJ2-7, with TRBD2 as a possible D gene (5 bases). With 1 base removed from V and 3 bases from J, the gap between germline ends came to 10 bases. The CDR3 is 14 amino acids. From germline, CDR1 is LNHNV and CDR2 YYDKDF (reference sequence).

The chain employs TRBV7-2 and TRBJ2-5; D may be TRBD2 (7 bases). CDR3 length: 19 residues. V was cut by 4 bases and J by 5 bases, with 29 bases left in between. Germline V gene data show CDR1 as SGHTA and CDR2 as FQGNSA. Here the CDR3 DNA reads TGTGCCAGCAGCTCATCCTCCGACCGACTAGCTAGGAGGGGGGAGACCCAGTACTTC. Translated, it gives CASSSSSDRLARRGETQYF.

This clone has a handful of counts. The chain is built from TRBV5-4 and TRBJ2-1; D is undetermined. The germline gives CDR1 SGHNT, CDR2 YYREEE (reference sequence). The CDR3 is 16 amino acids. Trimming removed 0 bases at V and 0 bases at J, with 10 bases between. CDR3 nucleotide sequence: TGTGCCAGCAGCTTGGGGCCAGCTAGCTCCTACAATGAGCAGTTCTTC. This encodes CASSLGPASSYNEQFF.

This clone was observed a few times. The CDR3 spells CAWNLERTGTGQHEQYF. As DNA, the CDR3 is TGTGCCTGGAACCTTGAAAGAACCGGGACAGGGCAACACGAGCAGTACTTC. The chain uses TRBV30 and TRBJ2-7, with 9 bases identical to TRBD1. CDR3 length: 17 amino acids. V lost 4 bases to trimming and J lost 5 bases; unmatched junction nucleotides: 18. Germline lookup yields CDR1 GTSNPN and CDR2 SVGIG (reference sequence).

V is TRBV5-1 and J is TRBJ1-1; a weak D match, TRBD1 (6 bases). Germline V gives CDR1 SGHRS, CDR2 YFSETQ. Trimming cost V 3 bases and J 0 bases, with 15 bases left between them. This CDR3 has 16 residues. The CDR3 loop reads CASSSGGQIMNTEAFF. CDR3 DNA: TGCGCCAGCAGCTCGGGGGGGCAGATAATGAACACTGAAGCTTTCTTT. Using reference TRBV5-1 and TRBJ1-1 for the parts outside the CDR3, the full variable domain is KAGVTQTPRYLIKTRGQQVTLSCSPISGHRSVSWYQQTPGQGLQFLFEYFSETQRNKGNFPGRFSGRQFSNSRSEMNVSTLELGDSALYLCASSSGGQIMNTEAFFGQGTRLTVV.

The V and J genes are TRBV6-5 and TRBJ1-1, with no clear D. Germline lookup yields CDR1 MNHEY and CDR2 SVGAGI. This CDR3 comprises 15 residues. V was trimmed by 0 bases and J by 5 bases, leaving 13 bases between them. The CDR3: CASSYSRDIRTEAFF. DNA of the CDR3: TGTGCCAGCAGTTACTCGAGGGATATCAGGACTGAAGCTTTCTTT.

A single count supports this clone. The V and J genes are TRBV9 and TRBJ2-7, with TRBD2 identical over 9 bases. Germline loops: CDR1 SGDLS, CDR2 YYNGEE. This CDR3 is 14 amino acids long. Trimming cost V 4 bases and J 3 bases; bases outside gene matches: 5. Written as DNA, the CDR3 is TGTGCCAGCAGCTTGGGACTAGCAAGCTACGAGCAGTACTTC. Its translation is CASSLGLASYEQYF.

CDR3 bases: TGTGCCAGCAGCTTGGACGGGTTGGGCTACACCTTC. Amino acid sequence: CASSLDGLGYTF. The chain couples TRBV5-4 to TRBJ1-2; D unclear. The ends were cut back, 0 bases at V and 8 bases at J, with 8 bases in the middle. The CDR3 has 12 residues. Germline CDR1 and CDR2: SGHNT and YYREEE (reference sequence).

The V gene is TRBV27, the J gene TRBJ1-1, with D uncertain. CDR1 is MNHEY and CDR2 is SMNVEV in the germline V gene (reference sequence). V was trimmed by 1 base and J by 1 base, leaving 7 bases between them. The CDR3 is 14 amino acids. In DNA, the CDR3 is TGTGCCAGCAGTTTATTGAAACAGAACACTGAAGCTTTCTTT. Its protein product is CASSLLKQNTEAFF.

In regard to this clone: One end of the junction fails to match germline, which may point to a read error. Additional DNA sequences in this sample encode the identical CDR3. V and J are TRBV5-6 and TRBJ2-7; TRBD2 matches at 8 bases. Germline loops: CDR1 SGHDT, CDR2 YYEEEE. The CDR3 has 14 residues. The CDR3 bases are TGTGCCAGCAGCCTCGGGGGGGTTTCCTACGAGCAATACTTC. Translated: CASSLGGVSYEQYF.

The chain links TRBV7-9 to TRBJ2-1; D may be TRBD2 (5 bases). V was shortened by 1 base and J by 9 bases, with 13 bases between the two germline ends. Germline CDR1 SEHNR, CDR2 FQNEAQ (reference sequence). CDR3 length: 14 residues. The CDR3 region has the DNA TGTGCCAGCAGCTTAGTGGTCAGCGGAGTTGAGCAGTTCTTC. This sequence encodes CASSLVVSGVEQFF.

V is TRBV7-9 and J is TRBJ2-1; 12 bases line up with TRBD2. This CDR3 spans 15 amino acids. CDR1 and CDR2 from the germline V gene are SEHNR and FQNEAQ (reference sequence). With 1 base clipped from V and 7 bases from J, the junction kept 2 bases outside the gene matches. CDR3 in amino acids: CASSLVTSGSNEQFF. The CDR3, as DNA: TGTGCCAGCAGCTTAGTGACTAGCGGGAGTAATGAGCAGTTCTTC.

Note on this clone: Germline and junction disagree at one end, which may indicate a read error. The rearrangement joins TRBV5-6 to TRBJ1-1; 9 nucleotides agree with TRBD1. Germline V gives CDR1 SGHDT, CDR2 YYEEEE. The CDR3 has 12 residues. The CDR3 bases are TGTGCCAGCAGCTTGGTGAAGGGGACAGGGAACTTT. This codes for CASSLVKGTGNF. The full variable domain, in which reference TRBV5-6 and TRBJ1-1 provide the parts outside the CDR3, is DAGVTQSPTHLIKTRGQQVTLRCSPKSGHDTVSWYQQALGQGPQFIFQYYEEEERQRGNFPDRFSGHQFPNYSSELNVNALLLGDSALYLCASSLVKGTGNFGQGTRLTVV.

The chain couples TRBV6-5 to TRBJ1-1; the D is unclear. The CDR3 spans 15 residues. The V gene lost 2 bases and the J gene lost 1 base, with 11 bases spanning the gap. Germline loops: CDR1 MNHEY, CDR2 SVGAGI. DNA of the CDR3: TGTGCCAGCAGTTACCCGGGGAGGCCGAACACTGAAGCTTTCTTT. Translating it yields CASSYPGRPNTEAFF.